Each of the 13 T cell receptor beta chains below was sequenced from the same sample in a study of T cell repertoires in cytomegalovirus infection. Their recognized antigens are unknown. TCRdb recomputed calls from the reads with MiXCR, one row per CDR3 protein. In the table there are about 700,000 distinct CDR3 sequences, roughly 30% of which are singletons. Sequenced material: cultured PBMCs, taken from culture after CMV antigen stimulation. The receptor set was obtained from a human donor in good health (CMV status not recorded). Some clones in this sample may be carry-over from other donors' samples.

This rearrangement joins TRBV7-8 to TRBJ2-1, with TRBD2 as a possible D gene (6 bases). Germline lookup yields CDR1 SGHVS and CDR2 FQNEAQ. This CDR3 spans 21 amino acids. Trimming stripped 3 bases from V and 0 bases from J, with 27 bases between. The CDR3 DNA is TGTGCCAGCAGCTTCCCACCGAGCGGAGGGGAGCGGAAAAGCTCCTACAATGAGCAGTTCTTC. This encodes CASSFPPSGGERKSSYNEQFF.

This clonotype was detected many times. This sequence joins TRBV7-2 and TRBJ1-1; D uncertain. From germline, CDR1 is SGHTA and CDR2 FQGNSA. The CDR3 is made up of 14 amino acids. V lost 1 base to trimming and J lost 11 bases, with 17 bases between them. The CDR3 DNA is TGTGCCAGCAGCTTAGTCATGCGGTCCGCCCTTGCTTTCTTT. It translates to CASSLVMRSALAFF.

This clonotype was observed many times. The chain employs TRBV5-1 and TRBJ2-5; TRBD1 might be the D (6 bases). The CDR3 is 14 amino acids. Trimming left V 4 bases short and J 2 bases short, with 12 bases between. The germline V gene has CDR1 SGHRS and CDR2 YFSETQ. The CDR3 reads CASSPEQGQETQYF. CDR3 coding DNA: TGCGCCAGCAGCCCGGAACAGGGACAAGAGACCCAGTACTTC.

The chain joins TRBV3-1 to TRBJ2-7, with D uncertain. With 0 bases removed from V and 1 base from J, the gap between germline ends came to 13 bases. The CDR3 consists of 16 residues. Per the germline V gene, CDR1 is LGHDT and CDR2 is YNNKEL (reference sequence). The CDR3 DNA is TGTGCCAGCAGCCAAGATCTAAGGGCCCCTTCCTACGAGCAGTACTTC. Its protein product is CASSQDLRAPSYEQYF.

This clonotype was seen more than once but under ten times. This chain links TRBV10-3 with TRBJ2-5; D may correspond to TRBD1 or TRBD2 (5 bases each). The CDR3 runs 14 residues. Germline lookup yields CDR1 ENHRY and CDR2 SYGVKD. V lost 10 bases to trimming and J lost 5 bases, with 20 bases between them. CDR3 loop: CATSAGRAAETQYF. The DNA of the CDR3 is TGTGCCACCTCGGCGGGCAGGGCGGCGGAGACCCAGTACTTC.

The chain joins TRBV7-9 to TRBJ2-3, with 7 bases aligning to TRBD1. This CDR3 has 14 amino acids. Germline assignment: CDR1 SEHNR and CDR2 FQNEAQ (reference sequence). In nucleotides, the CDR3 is TGTGCGGGGGACAGCCCTAAATCCACAGATACGCAGTATTTT. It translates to CAGDSPKSTDTQYF.

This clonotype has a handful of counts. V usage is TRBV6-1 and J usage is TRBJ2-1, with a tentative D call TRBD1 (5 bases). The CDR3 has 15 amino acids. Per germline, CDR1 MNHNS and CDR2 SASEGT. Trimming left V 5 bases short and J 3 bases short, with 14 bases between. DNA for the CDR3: TGTGCCAGCAGTTTGACAGTCTCCGTCTACAATGAGCAGTTCTTC. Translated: CASSLTVSVYNEQFF.

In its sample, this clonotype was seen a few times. CDR3 in DNA: TGCAGTGCTAGGTGGGAGGGCGGCACAGATACGCAGTATTTT. Encoded protein: CSARWEGGTDTQYF. V gene TRBV20-1 combines with J gene TRBJ2-3; 7 positions match TRBD2. The CDR3 spans 14 residues. The germline V gene encodes CDR1 DFQATT and CDR2 SNEGSKA (reference sequence). Germline trimming cut 3 bases from V and 1 base from J; bases unmatched to any gene: 4.

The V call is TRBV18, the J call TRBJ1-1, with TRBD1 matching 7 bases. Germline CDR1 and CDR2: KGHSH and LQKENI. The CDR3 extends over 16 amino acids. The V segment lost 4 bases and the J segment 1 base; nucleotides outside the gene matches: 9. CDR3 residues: CASSLKKGTANTEAFF. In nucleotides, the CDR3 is TGTGCCAGCTCACTCAAAAAAGGGACAGCGAACACTGAAGCTTTCTTT.

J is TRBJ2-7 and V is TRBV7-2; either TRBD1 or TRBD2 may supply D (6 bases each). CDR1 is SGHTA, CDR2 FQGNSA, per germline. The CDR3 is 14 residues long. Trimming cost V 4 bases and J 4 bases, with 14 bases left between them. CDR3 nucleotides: TGTGCCAGCAGCTCAAGCGGAGGGGGGTACGAGCAGTACTTC. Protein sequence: CASSSSGGGYEQYF.

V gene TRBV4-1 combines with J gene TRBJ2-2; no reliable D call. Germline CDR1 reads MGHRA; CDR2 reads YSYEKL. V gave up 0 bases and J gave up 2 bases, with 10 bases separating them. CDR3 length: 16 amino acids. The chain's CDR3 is CASSQDPDRNTGELFF. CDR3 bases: TGCGCCAGCAGCCAAGACCCGGACCGTAACACCGGGGAGCTGTTTTTT.

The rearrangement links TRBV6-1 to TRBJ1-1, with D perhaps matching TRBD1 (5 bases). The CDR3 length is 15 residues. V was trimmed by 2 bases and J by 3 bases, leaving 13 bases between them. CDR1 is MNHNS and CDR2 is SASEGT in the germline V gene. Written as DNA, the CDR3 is TGTGCCAGCAGTGAATTGGGGGGTTCGGACACTGAAGCTTTCTTT. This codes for CASSELGGSDTEAFF.

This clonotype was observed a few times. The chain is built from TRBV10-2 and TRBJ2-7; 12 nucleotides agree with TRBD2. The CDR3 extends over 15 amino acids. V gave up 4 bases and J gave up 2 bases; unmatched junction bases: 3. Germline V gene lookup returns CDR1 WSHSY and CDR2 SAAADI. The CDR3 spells CASSVGTSGPYEQYF. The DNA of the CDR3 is TGCGCCAGCAGTGTGGGGACTAGCGGGCCCTACGAGCAGTACTTC.